The 26 T cell receptor beta chains below come from one sample, sequenced in a study of blood T cell repertoires in COVID-19. Repertoires were generated with immunoSEQ multiplex PCR, while TCRdb's copy carries only in-frame clones and drops some. The table includes tens of thousands of clones, approximately 89% detected once. The sample taken for sequencing was peripheral blood. These receptors originate from a woman aged 65 to 85 with acute or convalescent COVID-19.

The CDR3 DNA follows: TGCGCCAGCAGCCAGGGTAACAGGGATAACACTGAAGCTTTCTTT. Protein product: CASSQGNRDNTEAFF. The V and J genes are TRBV4-1 and TRBJ1-1; D possibly corresponds to TRBD1 (6 bases). Germline CDR1 is MGHRA and CDR2 is YSYEKL. V lost 3 bases to trimming and J lost 2 bases, with 13 bases between them. The CDR3 is 15 amino acids.

CDR3 in DNA: TGTGCCACCAGTGATTTTAAAGGTTCAGGCCCAGGGGTCCATGGCTACACCTTC. This encodes CATSDFKGSGPGVHGYTF. This chain connects TRBV24-1 to TRBJ1-2; D perhaps matches TRBD1 (6 bases). The ends were cut back, 1 base at V and 6 bases at J, with 23 bases in the middle. This CDR3 has 18 amino acids. In germline, CDR1 is KGHDR, CDR2 SFDVKD.

This sequence joins TRBV7-8 and TRBJ1-2, with TRBD1 identical over 8 bases. The CDR3 is 17 residues long. V was clipped by 2 bases and J by 6 bases; unmatched bases: 14. Germline CDR1 is SGHVS and CDR2 is FQNEAQ. Written as DNA, the CDR3 is TGTGCCAGCAGCTTATTGGGCTTCAACAGGGGGAACGATGGCTACACCTTC. Translation gives CASSLLGFNRGNDGYTF.

This clone was seen once. This chain uses TRBV7-6 with TRBJ1-5; 8 nucleotides agree with TRBD1. The CDR3 is 14 residues long. The germline V gene has CDR1 SGHVS and CDR2 FNYEAQ. J lost 2 bases, V lost 8 bases, and 5 bases had no gene match. The chain's CDR3 is CASAQGAGNQPQHF. CDR3 sequence (DNA): TGTGCCAGCGCCCAGGGGGCTGGCAATCAGCCCCAGCATTTT.

The chain has TRBV7-2 and TRBJ1-5, with TRBD1 as a possible D gene (6 bases). Germline V gives CDR1 SGHTA, CDR2 FQGNSA. The CDR3 spans 13 residues. Trimming stripped 3 bases from V and 7 bases from J, with 10 bases between. Here the CDR3 reads CASSFRGVQPQHF. CDR3 DNA sequence: TGTGCCAGCAGCTTCAGGGGTGTGCAGCCCCAGCATTTT.

The rearrangement joins TRBV28 to TRBJ1-4; D is uncertain. Germline V gene data show CDR1 as MDHEN and CDR2 as SYDVKM. V gave up 2 bases and J gave up 6 bases, with 4 bases separating them. The CDR3 has 12 residues. The CDR3 DNA reads TGTGCCAGCAGTTTACGTGATGAAAAACTGTTTTTT. It translates to CASSLRDEKLFF.

This chain joins TRBV30 and TRBJ2-1, with 8 bases lining up with TRBD2. This CDR3 is 15 amino acids long. After removal of 2 bases from V and 4 bases from J, the junction contained 7 bases not matched to a gene. Germline CDR1 GTSNPN, CDR2 SVGIG (reference sequence). The CDR3 protein is CAWSPLTSGYNEQFF. In nucleotides, the CDR3 is TGTGCCTGGAGTCCCTTAACTAGCGGTTACAATGAGCAGTTCTTC.

The J gene is TRBJ2-7, the V gene TRBV19; D may be TRBD1 (6 bases). Looked up from germline, CDR1 is LNHDA and CDR2 is SQIVND (reference sequence). This CDR3 spans 14 amino acids. Trimming took 5 bases from V and 4 from J, leaving 15 bases between them. The CDR3 region is CASSPYQGGYEQYF. The CDR3, as DNA: TGTGCCAGTAGTCCATACCAAGGGGGTTACGAGCAGTACTTC.

The chain joins TRBV6-5 to TRBJ1-5; 7 nucleotides line up with TRBD1. V lost 6 bases, J lost 5 bases, and 10 bases stayed unmatched. The CDR3 has 15 amino acids. Per the germline V gene, CDR1 is MNHEY and CDR2 is SVGAGI. CDR3: CASRYRTGIDQPQHF. In DNA, the CDR3 is TGTGCCAGCAGGTACCGGACAGGCATAGATCAGCCCCAGCATTTT.

The chain carries TRBV18 and TRBJ1-4; D is undetermined. Germline V CDR1 and CDR2: KGHSH, LQKENI. This CDR3 is built from 14 residues. Trimming cost V 1 base and J 6 bases, with 9 bases left between them. CDR3 in amino acids: CASSPRREHEKLFF. In DNA, the CDR3 is TGTGCCAGCTCACCACGGAGGGAACATGAAAAACTGTTTTTT.

This clone was seen at least ten times. Lacking the conserved final phenylalanine or tryptophan, this CDR3 likely reflects a read error. The DNA is left out, because the CDR3 cannot be placed on it with certainty; the CDR3 is given as TCRdb lists it. The rearrangement joins TRBV12-1 to TRBJ2-7; the D call TRBD2 from the table was never checked on the DNA. TRBV12-1 is a pseudogene segment. The CDR3 is made up of 11 amino acids, end residues included. This CDR3 is CASSLKGSGVL.

This chain links TRBV6-1 with TRBJ1-2; TRBD1 might be the D (6 bases). CDR1 is MNHNS, CDR2 SASEGT, per germline. The CDR3 is 16 amino acids. V was cut by 0 bases and J by 4 bases, with 15 bases left in between. The CDR3 DNA reads as TGTGCCAGCAGTGAAGCAATCGGCAGGGGAAGCTATGGCTACACCTTC. It specifies CASSEAIGRGSYGYTF.

With regard to this clone: The same CDR3 is also encoded by other DNA sequences in this sample. This chain connects TRBV6-5 to TRBJ1-3, with D unclear. With 5 bases removed from V and 0 bases from J, the gap between germline ends came to 11 bases. Germline CDR1 is MNHEY and CDR2 is SVGAGI. CDR3 length: 15 residues. CDR3: CASSPLRSSGNTIYF. CDR3 in DNA: TGTGCCAGCAGTCCCTTAAGGAGCTCTGGAAACACCATATATTTT.

The gene calls are TRBV2 and TRBJ1-2; TRBD1 matches 8 bases. V trimming: 6 bases; J trimming: 4 bases; junction bases outside the gene matches: 10. Germline V gene lookup returns CDR1 SNHLY and CDR2 FYNNEI. There are 15 residues in the CDR3. CDR3 residues: CASRLGTGPFYGYTF. The CDR3 nucleotides read TGTGCCAGCAGGCTTGGGACAGGTCCTTTCTATGGCTACACCTTC.

V gene TRBV10-3 combines with J gene TRBJ2-7, with a possible D match to TRBD2 (6 bases). Germline CDR1 ENHRY, CDR2 SYGVKD. The V and J ends lost 0 bases and 0 bases respectively, with 9 bases between them. The CDR3 spans 15 residues. The CDR3 is CAISESISGSYEQYF. The CDR3 nucleotides are TGTGCCATCAGTGAGTCGATTAGCGGCTCCTACGAGCAGTACTTC.

The chain carries TRBV4-3 and TRBJ2-3; D uncertain. V lost 0 bases and J lost 0, with 10 bases in between. The germline gives CDR1 LGHNA, CDR2 YSLEER. The CDR3 is made up of 16 amino acids. This CDR3 is CASSQESFSSTDTQYF. CDR3 bases: TGCGCCAGCAGCCAAGAGTCGTTCTCTAGCACAGATACGCAGTATTTT.

This clone was observed a single time. The rearrangement uses TRBV7-3 and TRBJ1-1; D is ambiguous. With 5 bases removed from V and 1 base from J, the gap between germline ends came to 8 bases. The CDR3 is 13 amino acids. Germline V gives CDR1 SGHTA, CDR2 FQGTGA. CDR3 coding DNA: TGTGCCAGCAGCCCCCATTCGAACACTGAAGCTTTCTTT. Protein product: CASSPHSNTEAFF.

The genes are TRBV10-3 and TRBJ1-1; TRBD1 matches 7 bases. The CDR3 covers 15 residues. V lost 3 bases to trimming and J lost 0 bases; unmatched junction nucleotides: 4. CDR1 is ENHRY, CDR2 SYGVKD, per germline. This chain's CDR3 is CAISDPDRLNTEAFF. In nucleotides, the CDR3 is TGTGCCATCAGTGACCCGGACAGGTTGAACACTGAAGCTTTCTTT.

V is TRBV6-5 and J is TRBJ1-3; perhaps TRBD1 as D (5 bases). Germline V gene data show CDR1 as MNHEY and CDR2 as SVGAGI. The CDR3 totals 16 residues. The V gene lost 0 bases and the J gene lost 1 base, with 10 bases spanning the gap. CDR3 loop: CASSYSQATSGNTIYF. The CDR3 DNA is TGTGCCAGCAGTTACTCACAGGCCACGTCTGGAAACACCATATATTTT.

The rearrangement uses TRBV2 and TRBJ1-4, with D possibly TRBD1 on 6 matching bases. Trimming shortened V by 5 bases and J by 0 bases, and 10 bases separated the two germline ends. Germline V gene sequence: CDR1 SNHLY, CDR2 FYNNEI. The CDR3 is 15 amino acids. The CDR3 here is CASSSSGATNEKLFF. CDR3 nucleotides: TGTGCCAGCAGTAGTTCAGGGGCAACTAATGAAAAACTGTTTTTT.

The chain is built from TRBV30 and TRBJ1-1; D is uncertain. Per germline, CDR1 GTSNPN and CDR2 SVGIG (reference sequence). The CDR3 sequence is 12 residues long. Trimming shortened V by 3 bases and J by 1 base, and 6 bases separated the two germline ends. CDR3 loop: CAWRERNTEAFF. CDR3 DNA sequence: TGTGCCTGGAGGGAGAGGAACACTGAAGCTTTCTTT.

This chain joins TRBV20-1 and TRBJ2-3; tentative D call: TRBD2 (6 bases). V was clipped by 7 bases and J by 9 bases, with 14 bases between them. This CDR3 region has 11 residues. Looked up from germline, CDR1 is DFQATT and CDR2 is SNEGSKA (reference sequence). The CDR3 loop reads CSGVPGATQYF. The CDR3 bases are TGCAGTGGAGTCCCGGGAGCAACGCAGTATTTT.

The V gene is TRBV2, the J gene TRBJ1-4, with D perhaps TRBD1 (5 bases). CDR1 and CDR2 (germline): SNHLY, FYNNEI. The germline V and J ends were trimmed by 5 bases and 6 bases, with 19 bases remaining between them. The CDR3 has 16 residues. For the CDR3, the DNA is TGTGCCAGCAGTTTCTCCCAACCCAGGGAATATGAAAAACTGTTTTTT. Translation gives CASSFSQPREYEKLFF.

The count of this clone is one. The chain has TRBV28 and TRBJ1-5; 10 bases align to TRBD1. V gave up 6 bases and J gave up 7 bases; unmatched junction bases: 6. CDR3 length: 14 amino acids. Looked up from germline, CDR1 is MDHEN and CDR2 is SYDVKM. For the CDR3, the DNA is TGTGCCAGCAGCCATGGACAGGGGGGGCAGCCCCAGCATTTT. Translated, it gives CASSHGQGGQPQHF.

The chain couples TRBV6-2 or TRBV6-3 to TRBJ1-5; tentative D call: TRBD1 (5 bases). V shed 0 bases and J shed 5 bases, with 20 bases lying between them. This CDR3 has 18 amino acids. CDR1 MNHEY and CDR2 SVGEGT come from the germline V gene. The CDR3 here is CASSYSGRPLGPYQPQHF. For the CDR3, the DNA is TGTGCCAGCAGTTACTCAGGCCGGCCTCTGGGGCCCTATCAGCCCCAGCATTTT.

The V gene is TRBV27, the J gene TRBJ1-1; the D is unclear. This CDR3 has 14 amino acids. Germline lookup yields CDR1 MNHEY and CDR2 SMNVEV (reference sequence). Trimming removed 3 bases from V and 4 bases from J, with 12 bases in between. The CDR3, as DNA: TGTGCCAGCAGTTTGGAGGGTACTTTCACTGAAGCTTTCTTT. Translation: CASSLEGTFTEAFF.